The 31 T cell receptor beta chains listed next were all sequenced from one sample in a study of shared clonotypes between healthy human individuals. The protocol was immunoSEQ multiplex PCR, while the TCRdb copy is restricted to in-frame clones and leaves out a portion. The sample records around 510,000 clones, around 96% being singletons. Sequences were obtained from naive CD4+ T cells sorted from blood. The subset was: CD45RA+ positively selected. The receptors stem from a woman under 40 in good health.

The chain has TRBV5-1 and TRBJ2-7; 8 nucleotides agree with TRBD1. The CDR3 is 15 amino acids. Germline CDR1 reads SGHRS; CDR2 reads YFSETQ. V was pared by 4 bases and J by 2 bases, with 8 bases of the junction left unmatched. The chain's CDR3 is CASSPIGQGTYEQYF. The CDR3 DNA is TGCGCCAGCAGCCCAATAGGACAGGGCACCTACGAGCAGTACTTC.

V is TRBV4-1 and J is TRBJ2-7; the D gene is possibly TRBD1 (5 bases). V dropped 1 base and J dropped 9 bases, with 22 bases sitting between them. The CDR3 contains 16 residues. CDR1 MGHRA and CDR2 YSYEKL come from the germline V gene. The CDR3 sequence is CASSQGIGDKGYRQYF. CDR3 DNA: TGCGCCAGCAGCCAAGGAATAGGGGATAAAGGGTATAGGCAGTACTTC.

The chain employs TRBV10-3 and TRBJ1-2, with TRBD1 matching over 7 bases. The ends lost 11 bases at V and 2 bases at J; junction bases unmatched: 5. Germline assignment: CDR1 ENHRY and CDR2 SYGVKD. The CDR3 is 12 amino acids. The CDR3 DNA reads TGTGCCGGAGGGACAGAAAACTATGGCTACACCTTC. The encoded protein is CAGGTENYGYTF.

The chain uses TRBV2 and TRBJ1-2, with 7 bases fitting TRBD1. V lost 5 bases, J lost 3 bases, and 9 bases stayed unmatched. This CDR3 is 15 amino acids long. Germline CDR1 reads SNHLY; CDR2 reads FYNNEI. The CDR3 loop is CASSTLPQGDYGYTF. CDR3 nucleotide sequence: TGTGCCAGCAGTACTTTGCCCCAGGGGGACTATGGCTACACCTTC.

The V gene is TRBV28, the J gene TRBJ2-6; TRBD1 agrees at 7 bases. J gave up 4 bases and V 2 bases, and 5 bases lay outside the gene matches. The CDR3 is 16 residues long. Germline loops: CDR1 MDHEN, CDR2 SYDVKM. In DNA form, the CDR3 reads TGTGCCAGCAGTTTAACAGGGGCGGCGGGGGCCAACGTCCTGACTTTC. Protein sequence: CASSLTGAAGANVLTF.

The chain uses TRBV15 and TRBJ2-3; a weak D match, TRBD1 (6 bases). V was trimmed by 3 bases and J by 3 bases, leaving 25 bases between them. Looked up from germline, CDR1 is LNHNV and CDR2 is YYDKDF (reference sequence). The CDR3 is 19 amino acids. CDR3 coding DNA: TGTGCCACCAGCAGCAGGACAGCTCATACGCCCTGGGGGACAGATACGCAGTATTTT. This codes for CATSSRTAHTPWGTDTQYF.

The chain recombines TRBV5-1 with TRBJ1-6, with TRBD1 matching over 7 bases. The V segment lost 3 bases and the J segment 8 bases; nucleotides outside the gene matches: 5. From germline, CDR1 is SGHRS and CDR2 YFSETQ. This CDR3 is 14 amino acids long. The CDR3 reads CASSSTGLYSPLHF. The DNA of the CDR3 is TGCGCCAGCAGCTCGACAGGGCTTTATTCACCCCTCCACTTT.

The rearrangement joins TRBV6-5 to TRBJ2-2; the D is unclear. This CDR3 has 14 amino acids. Germline V lookup: CDR1 MNHEY, CDR2 SVGAGI. V was shortened by 0 bases and J by 4 bases, with 6 bases between the two germline ends. CDR3 coding DNA: TGTGCCAGCAGTTACTCCCAACCCACCGGGGAGCTGTTTTTT. Translating it yields CASSYSQPTGELFF.

The chain carries TRBV7-5 and TRBJ2-7; the D call in the table, TRBD1, was not verified against the DNA. TRBV7-5 is recorded as a pseudogene. CDR3 size: 15 residues. DNA of the CDR3: TGTGTCAGAAGCTTAGTAACCAGGGGCACCTACGAGCAGTACTTC. It specifies CVRSLVTRGTYEQYF.

The gene calls are TRBV4-2 and TRBJ2-7; D call uncertain. The V gene's germline CDR1 is LGHNA and CDR2 YNFKEQ. The CDR3 loop spans 14 amino acids. V was trimmed by 4 bases and J by 0 bases, leaving 10 bases between them. CDR3 nucleotides: TGTGCCAGCAGCCCTTCGCGGACCTCCTACGAGCAGTACTTC. It codes for CASSPSRTSYEQYF.

The V call is TRBV10-3, the J call TRBJ2-1; D is possibly TRBD1 (7 bases). The V gene's germline CDR1 is ENHRY and CDR2 SYGVKD. V shed 6 bases and J shed 7 bases, with 13 bases lying between them. The CDR3 consists of 13 residues. Written as DNA, the CDR3 is TGTGCCATCAGGGCGGGACAGTTTAATGAGCAGTTCTTC. It yields the protein CAIRAGQFNEQFF.

In its sample, this clone was seen once. The CDR3 loop is CASSLAAGTDTQYF. DNA for the CDR3: TGCGCCAGCAGTTTAGCGGCGGGGACAGATACGCAGTATTTT. The genes are TRBV5-1 and TRBJ2-3, with a possible D match to TRBD2 (6 bases). Germline V CDR1 and CDR2: SGHRS, YFSETQ. The CDR3 length is 14 residues. Trimming pared 5 bases from V and 3 bases from J, leaving 13 bases between. The variable domain in full, with the rest retrieved from reference TRBV5-1 and TRBJ2-3, is KAGVTQTPRYLIKTRGQQVTLSCSPISGHRSVSWYQQTPGQGLQFLFEYFSETQRNKGNFPGRFSGRQFSNSRSEMNVSTLELGDSALYLCASSLAAGTDTQYFGPGTRLTVL.

The rearrangement uses TRBV6-4 and TRBJ1-1, with 10 positions matching TRBD1. V was pared by 4 bases and J by 6 bases, with 5 bases of the junction left unmatched. This CDR3 comprises 14 residues. Germline-derived CDR1 and CDR2 are MRHNA and SNTAGT. The CDR3 DNA reads as TGTGCCAGCAGTGGCAACGGACAGGGGGCTGAAGCTTTCTTT. Protein: CASSGNGQGAEAFF.

The chain carries TRBV19 and TRBJ2-7; D is uncertain. Germline CDR1 LNHDA, CDR2 SQIVND (reference sequence). This CDR3 comprises 14 residues. V shed 8 bases and J shed 1 base, with 15 bases lying between them. CDR3: CASGQSAGSYEQYF. The CDR3 DNA sequence: TGTGCCAGTGGGCAAAGCGCAGGATCCTACGAGCAGTACTTC.

V is TRBV10-3 and J is TRBJ1-2, with a weak D call TRBD1 (5 bases). Germline CDR1 and CDR2: ENHRY and SYGVKD. There are 13 residues in the CDR3. Trimming removed 6 bases at V and 3 bases at J, with 11 bases between. The CDR3 region is CAIRRDGDYGYTF. The CDR3 coding sequence is TGTGCCATCAGGAGGGACGGGGACTATGGCTACACCTTC.

V usage is TRBV19 and J usage is TRBJ1-5; 12 positions match TRBD1. The junction had 6 bases not matched to a gene; V was cut back by 10 bases and J by 2 bases. The CDR3 has 15 amino acids. Germline loops: CDR1 LNHDA, CDR2 SQIVND (reference sequence). CDR3 sequence: CATGTGGVRNQPQHF. DNA for the CDR3: TGTGCCACTGGGACAGGGGGCGTTCGCAATCAGCCCCAGCATTTT.

V and J are TRBV11-2 and TRBJ1-5, with a tentative D call TRBD1 (5 bases). V lost 6 bases, J lost 3 bases, and 18 bases lay in between. Germline CDR1 is SGHAT and CDR2 is FQNNGV. The CDR3 has 16 amino acids. The CDR3 is CASSRGGAHDNQPQHF. The CDR3 DNA is TGTGCCAGCAGTAGAGGTGGGGCCCATGACAATCAGCCCCAGCATTTT. Complete variable domain (other parts from reference TRBV11-2 and TRBJ1-5): EAGVAQSPRYKIIEKRQSVAFWCNPISGHATLYWYQQILGQGPKLLIQFQNNGVVDDSQLPKDRFSAERLKGVDSTLKIQPAKLEDSAVYLCASSRGGAHDNQPQHFGDGTRLSIL.

V usage is TRBV4-1 and J usage is TRBJ1-5; weak D call: TRBD1 (6 bases). The V end was cut by 1 base, the J end by 12 bases, with 19 bases between. This CDR3 is 15 amino acids long. The V gene's germline CDR1 is MGHRA and CDR2 YSYEKL. This chain's CDR3 is CASSQVGRGIRGQHF. The DNA for the CDR3 is TGCGCCAGCAGCCAAGTCGGGAGGGGGATCCGGGGCCAGCATTTT.

The V call is TRBV7-9, the J call TRBJ2-1; D assignment may be TRBD1 or TRBD2 (5 bases each). V was trimmed by 1 base and J by 14 bases, leaving 18 bases between them. Germline V gene data show CDR1 as SEHNR and CDR2 as FQNEAQ (reference sequence). The CDR3 sequence is 14 residues long. CDR3 nucleotides: TGTGCCAGCAGCTTAGTTTCGGGGCCCTCGAGAGAGTTCTTC. Its protein is CASSLVSGPSREFF.

The chain has TRBV19 and TRBJ1-3, with 10 bases fitting TRBD1. The CDR3 runs to 15 residues. The germline V gene encodes CDR1 LNHDA and CDR2 SQIVND (reference sequence). J lost 8 bases, V lost 7 bases, and 11 bases had no gene match. The CDR3 spells CASMDGQGVFDTIYF. CDR3 DNA sequence: TGTGCCAGTATGGACGGACAGGGGGTTTTTGACACCATATATTTT.

The table lists this clone with a count of one. The chain carries TRBV27 and TRBJ1-2, with D tentatively TRBD1 (5 bases). Germline loops: CDR1 MNHEY, CDR2 SMNVEV (reference sequence). The V end lost 4 bases, the J end lost 5 bases, and 20 bases lay between the germline ends. The CDR3 totals 16 residues. As DNA, the CDR3 is TGTGCCAGCAGTTCCGCAGGACAATTCTTGGGGTATGGCTACACCTTC. This gives the protein CASSSAGQFLGYGYTF.

This sequence joins TRBV19 and TRBJ2-7; 7 bases are a match to TRBD1. V gave up 4 bases and J gave up 9 bases; unmatched junction bases: 9. Germline assignment: CDR1 LNHDA and CDR2 SQIVND (reference sequence). The CDR3 contains 13 residues. The CDR3 spells CASSTPDRERQYF. CDR3 in DNA: TGTGCCAGTAGTACACCCGACAGGGAGAGGCAGTACTTC.

This chain joins TRBV28 and TRBJ1-5; perhaps TRBD1 as D (6 bases). The CDR3 totals 16 residues. The germline CDR1 and CDR2 sequences are MDHEN and SYDVKM. The V end was cut by 7 bases, the J end by 4 bases, with 20 bases between. CDR3 sequence: CASTLGGAIGNQPQHF. DNA for the CDR3: TGTGCCAGCACCCTGGGGGGGGCTATAGGGAATCAGCCCCAGCATTTT.

A word on this clone: This sample also contains other DNA sequences that code for the same CDR3. The chain has TRBV6-5 and TRBJ1-5, with D possibly TRBD1 on 5 matching bases. In germline, CDR1 is MNHEY, CDR2 SVGAGI. Deletions cut 0 bases from V and 2 bases from J, with 5 bases between. This CDR3 has 14 amino acids. CDR3 loop: CASSYSGGNQPQHF. DNA of the CDR3: TGTGCCAGCAGTTACTCAGGGGGCAATCAGCCCCAGCATTTT.

V usage is TRBV6-5 and J usage is TRBJ2-7, with D unclear. V shed 2 bases and J shed 3 bases, with 8 bases lying between them. Germline lookup yields CDR1 MNHEY and CDR2 SVGAGI. CDR3 size: 13 residues. The CDR3 bases are TGTGCCAGCAGTTACCCCCCTGGCTACGAGCAGTACTTC. The encoded protein is CASSYPPGYEQYF.

The gene calls are TRBV7-9 and TRBJ1-4; D not certain. V was shortened by 6 bases and J by 8 bases, with 10 bases between the two germline ends. Germline CDR1 reads SEHNR; CDR2 reads FQNEAQ (reference sequence). This CDR3 is built from 12 residues. The CDR3 region is CASSLRGEKLFF. The CDR3 nucleotides are TGTGCCAGCAGTCTCCGCGGGGAAAAACTGTTTTTT.

The chain couples TRBV5-1 to TRBJ2-5; possible D gene TRBD2, 6 bases. There are 14 residues in the CDR3. Germline V gene lookup returns CDR1 SGHRS and CDR2 YFSETQ. Trimming took 2 bases from V and 5 from J, leaving 13 bases between them. The CDR3 spells CASSLGGQGETQYF. CDR3 sequence (DNA): TGCGCCAGCAGCTTAGGAGGGCAAGGGGAGACCCAGTACTTC. Variable domain in full (rest from reference TRBV5-1 and TRBJ2-5): KAGVTQTPRYLIKTRGQQVTLSCSPISGHRSVSWYQQTPGQGLQFLFEYFSETQRNKGNFPGRFSGRQFSNSRSEMNVSTLELGDSALYLCASSLGGQGETQYFGPGTRLLVL.

This clone has a single count. The CDR3 bases are TGTGCCAGCCGAGGTCCGGACACTGAAGCTTTCTTT. Translating gives CASRGPDTEAFF. The chain recombines TRBV13 with TRBJ1-1; no clear D gene. The CDR3 extends over 12 amino acids. Germline values: CDR1 PRHDT, CDR2 FYEKMQ (reference sequence). V was clipped by 8 bases and J by 3 bases, with 10 bases between them.

The chain has TRBV6-5 and TRBJ2-7, with D possibly matching TRBD1 (6 bases). With 5 bases removed from V and 2 bases from J, the gap between germline ends came to 16 bases. Germline CDR1 and CDR2: MNHEY and SVGAGI. The CDR3 spans 15 residues. The CDR3 DNA follows: TGTGCCAGCAGTCGGGTATTGGGGGCAACCTACGAGCAGTACTTC. It encodes CASSRVLGATYEQYF.

The V call is TRBV28, the J call TRBJ1-5; possible D gene TRBD1, 5 bases. CDR3 length: 10 residues. V gave up 6 bases and J gave up 13 bases, with 10 bases separating them. CDR1 and CDR2 from the germline V gene are MDHEN and SYDVKM. CDR3 DNA sequence: TGTGCCAGCAGCCTAACAGGACAGCATTTT. Translation: CASSLTGQHF.

V and J are TRBV14 and TRBJ1-1, with D maybe TRBD1 (5 bases). CDR3 length equals 19 residues. CDR1 and CDR2 from the germline V gene are SGHDN and FVKESK. Between the trimmed V and J ends, which lost 3 bases and 2 bases, there was a span of 25 bases. This CDR3 is CASSQARGGTLRLNTEAFF. The DNA for the CDR3 is TGTGCCAGCAGCCAGGCCCGCGGAGGGACCTTGCGTCTCAACACTGAAGCTTTCTTT.